This TCR beta chain was sequenced for a study of early T cells in non-severe SARS-CoV-2 infection. TCRdb processed the 5' RACE reads anew with MiXCR; each CDR3 protein has one entry. Altogether some 50,000 distinct CDR3 sequences are present, roughly 5.4% being singletons, with the ten largest covering 5% to 5.5%. This clonotype has ten or more counts. This TCR derives from an adult who was a healthcare worker with PCR-confirmed SARS-CoV-2 infection or an uninfected control (not recorded which). The sample consisted of whole blood, taken at baseline.

The CDR3 loop is CASSLVQDTEAFF. CDR3 in DNA: TGTGCCAGCAGTTTAGTCCAAGACACTGAAGCTTTCTTT. This chain joins TRBV12-3 or TRBV12-4 and TRBJ1-1, with D unresolved. V gave up 1 base and J gave up 3 bases, with 6 bases separating them. The CDR3 spans 13 residues.